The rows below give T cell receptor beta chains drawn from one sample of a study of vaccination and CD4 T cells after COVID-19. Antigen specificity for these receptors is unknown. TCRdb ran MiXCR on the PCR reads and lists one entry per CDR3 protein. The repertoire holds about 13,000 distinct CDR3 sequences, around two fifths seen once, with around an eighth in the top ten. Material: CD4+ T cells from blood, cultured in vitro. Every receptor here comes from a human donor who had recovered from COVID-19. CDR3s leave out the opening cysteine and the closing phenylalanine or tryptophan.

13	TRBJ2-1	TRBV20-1	SASPPSGGNNEQF
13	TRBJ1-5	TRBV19	ASIGTGPLNQPQH
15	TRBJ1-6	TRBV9	ASSVALETGASRPLH
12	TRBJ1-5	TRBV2	ASSLTGMNQPQH
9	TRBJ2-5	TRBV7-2	ASSLSIVKY
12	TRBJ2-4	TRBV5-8	ASSLTGAKNIQY
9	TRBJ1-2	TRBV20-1	SASPGDGYT
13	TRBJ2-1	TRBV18	ASSPYRQEYNEQF
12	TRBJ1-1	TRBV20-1	SARDMTSNTEAF
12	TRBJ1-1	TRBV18	ASSPPNRDTEAF
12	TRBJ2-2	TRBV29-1	SVAPGLNTGELF
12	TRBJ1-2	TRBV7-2	ASSLGGAGYGYT
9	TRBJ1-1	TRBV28	ASSNTQGAF
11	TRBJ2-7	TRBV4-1	ASSQTVTYEQY
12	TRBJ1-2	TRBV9	ASSATTGSDGYT
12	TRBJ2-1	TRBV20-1	SARATLGLQEQF
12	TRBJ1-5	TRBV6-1	ASNPGQGNQPQH
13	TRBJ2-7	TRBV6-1	ASYTRRQKHYEQY
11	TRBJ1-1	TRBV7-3	ASSGTGATEAF
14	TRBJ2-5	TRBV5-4	ASSSGLAGGEETQY
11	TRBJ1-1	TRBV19	ASSSRPNTEAF
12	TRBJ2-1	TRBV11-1	ASSPRLERNEQF
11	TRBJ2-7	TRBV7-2	ASSFNTDLEQY
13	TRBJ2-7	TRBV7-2	ASSSLGGAVYEQY
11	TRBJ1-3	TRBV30	AWSDSIGNTIY
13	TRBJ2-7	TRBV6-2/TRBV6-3	ASRSTSGGPYEQY
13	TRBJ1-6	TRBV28	ASSLRGLQNSPLH
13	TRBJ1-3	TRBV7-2	ASSLRTGPGNTIY
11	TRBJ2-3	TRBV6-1	ASSSEGGLVKY
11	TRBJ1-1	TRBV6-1	ASSTRGNTEAF
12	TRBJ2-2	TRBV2	ASSVVSNIGELF
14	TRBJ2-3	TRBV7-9	ASSRPGGASTDTQY
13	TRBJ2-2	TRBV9	ASSVGDTYTGELF
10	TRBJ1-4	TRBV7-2	ASSLVREKLF